The clone carrying this T cell receptor (beta chain) was observed a few times. Time point: newly diagnosed GD, antithyroid drugs for less than 3 months. PBMC-derived RNA was used for the TCR library. Investigators prepared the TCR beta libraries by applying iRepertoire HTBI primers and Arm-PCR of CDR3 regions. TCRdb ran MiXCR on the multiplex PCR reads and lists one entry per CDR3 protein. Of 440,000 or so distinct CDR3 sequences in the sample, more than 12% were seen once. This sample stems from a study of regulatory T cells in long-lasting Graves disease. Trimming at V came to 2 bases and at J to 0 bases, leaving 3 bases not matched to a gene. Per germline, CDR1 MNHEY and CDR2 SMNVEV (reference sequence). The CDR3 length is 18 residues. These data were also reused for a study on T cells in Graves' hyperthyroidism and ophthalmopathy.

This chain uses TRBV27 with TRBJ2-3, with 15 positions matching TRBD2. This TCR was recovered from a woman aged 25 to 39 with Graves disease. The sample in question was peripheral blood mononuclear cells (PBMCs), obtained at new diagnosis, from a patient treated with antithyroid drugs. The CDR3 nucleotides read TGTGCCAGCAGTTTACAGGGACTAGCGGGAGGTAGCACAGATACGCAGTATTTT. Translated, it gives CASSLQGLAGGSTDTQYF.